This entry lists 32 T cell receptor beta chains sequenced from one sample in a study of blood T cell repertoires in COVID-19. Using immunoSEQ multiplex PCR, the repertoire was profiled, and TCRdb retains in-frame clones only, with some absent. The table lists about 210,000 clones, roughly nine tenths of them singletons, with more than 0.95% in the top ten. Sequences were obtained from peripheral blood. The receptors shown here come from a man aged 30 to 45 with acute or convalescent COVID-19.

This rearrangement joins TRBV5-6 to TRBJ1-4, with TRBD1 identical over 8 bases. The CDR3 loop spans 14 amino acids. CDR1 is SGHDT, CDR2 YYEEEE, per germline. J lost 4 bases, V lost 3 bases, and 2 bases had no gene match. CDR3 DNA: TGTGCCAGCAGCTCACAGGGGGTTAATGAAAAACTGTTTTTT. It specifies CASSSQGVNEKLFF.

J is TRBJ1-6 and V is TRBV27, with D uncertain. This CDR3 region has 17 residues. In germline, CDR1 is MNHEY, CDR2 SMNVEV (reference sequence). With 2 bases removed from V and 0 bases from J, the gap between germline ends came to 11 bases. The CDR3 DNA is TGTGCCAGCAGTTTACGACGGACTAGCTCCTATAATTCACCCCTCCACTTT. Amino acid sequence: CASSLRRTSSYNSPLHF.

The CDR3 loop reads CASRDRGPTDTQYF. For the CDR3, the DNA is TGCGCCAGCAGGGACAGGGGCCCTACAGATACGCAGTATTTT. The chain couples TRBV4-1 to TRBJ2-3, with 9 bases aligning to TRBD1. Germline CDR1 and CDR2: MGHRA and YSYEKL. V lost 6 bases to trimming and J lost 3 bases; unmatched junction nucleotides: 4. The CDR3 runs to 14 residues.

V gene TRBV9 combines with J gene TRBJ2-1; 8 bases line up with TRBD2. Germline trimming cut 1 base from V and 0 bases from J; bases unmatched to any gene: 6. The CDR3 has 17 residues. Per the germline V gene, CDR1 is SGDLS and CDR2 is YYNGEE. The CDR3: CASSVSGRDTSYNEQFF. The CDR3 DNA is TGTGCCAGCAGCGTATCCGGGAGGGATACCTCCTACAATGAGCAGTTCTTC. The full variable domain, with the rest looked up from reference TRBV9 and TRBJ2-1, is DSGVTQTPKHLITATGQRVTLRCSPRSGDLSVYWYQQSLDQGLQFLIQYYNGEERAKGNILERFSAQQFPDLHSELNLSSLELGDSALYFCASSVSGRDTSYNEQFFGPGTRLTVL.

The V and J genes are TRBV9 and TRBJ1-2, with D hard to call. Germline V gene data show CDR1 as SGDLS and CDR2 as YYNGEE. This CDR3 spans 13 amino acids. Deletions cut 2 bases from V and 6 bases from J, with 11 bases between. This CDR3 reads CASSVGRLDGYTF. DNA of the CDR3: TGTGCCAGCAGCGTTGGGAGGTTGGATGGCTACACCTTC.

The J gene is TRBJ1-2, the V gene TRBV7-8; possibly TRBD1 for D (5 bases). Trimming removed 6 bases from V and 4 bases from J, with 9 bases in between. The CDR3 is made up of 12 amino acids. Looked up from germline, CDR1 is SGHVS and CDR2 is FQNEAQ. This chain's CDR3 is CASSPDSYGYTF. The CDR3 region has the DNA TGTGCCAGCAGTCCAGACAGCTATGGCTACACCTTC.

This sequence joins TRBV7-3 and TRBJ2-1; 7 bases are a match to TRBD2. Per the germline V gene, CDR1 is SGHTA and CDR2 is FQGTGA. V shed 2 bases and J 6 bases; nucleotides not matched to a gene: 10. The CDR3 totals 16 residues. The CDR3 DNA reads TGTGCCAGCAGCTTATCCCATGCTAGCGGTCTCAATGAGCAGTTCTTC. Translated, it gives CASSLSHASGLNEQFF.

The genes are TRBV4-1 and TRBJ2-1; 10 nucleotides line up with TRBD2. V shed 3 bases and J 9 bases; nucleotides not matched to a gene: 11. The germline CDR1 and CDR2 sequences are MGHRA and YSYEKL. CDR3 length: 16 residues. CDR3 sequence: CASSQPAGGRLGEQFF. The DNA for the CDR3 is TGCGCCAGCAGCCAGCCAGCGGGAGGGCGGTTGGGTGAGCAGTTCTTC.

The chain couples TRBV6-6 to TRBJ2-5; 9 bases map to TRBD2. With 0 bases clipped from V and 1 base from J, the junction kept 3 bases outside the gene matches. CDR3 length: 16 amino acids. Germline V gene sequence: CDR1 MNHNY, CDR2 SVGAGI (reference sequence). The CDR3 nucleotides are TGTGCCAGCAGTTACTCGAATAGCGGGGGCCAAGAGACCCAGTACTTC. Protein sequence: CASSYSNSGGQETQYF.

The chain links TRBV19 to TRBJ1-2; 9 bases agree with TRBD1. V was clipped by 5 bases and J by 4 bases; unmatched bases: 11. The CDR3 is made up of 16 amino acids. Germline V gene lookup returns CDR1 LNHDA and CDR2 SQIVND (reference sequence). In nucleotides, the CDR3 is TGTGCCAGTAGTCCGTCGGACAGGGGAGGGTTCTATGGCTACACCTTC. It encodes CASSPSDRGGFYGYTF. Based on the CDR3 plus reference TRBV19 and TRBJ1-2, the full variable domain is DGGITQSPKYLFRKEGQNVTLSCEQNLNHDAMYWYRQDPGQGLRLIYYSQIVNDFQKGDIAEGYSVSREKKESFPLTVTSAQKNPTAFYLCASSPSDRGGFYGYTFGSGTRLTVV.

J is TRBJ2-1 and V is TRBV6-6; the match to TRBD2 covers 12 bases. The CDR3 contains 15 residues. CDR1 is MNHNY and CDR2 is SVGAGI in the germline V gene (reference sequence). With 2 bases clipped from V and 7 bases from J, the junction kept 3 bases outside the gene matches. In DNA, the CDR3 is TGTGCCAGCAGTTACAAGACTAGCGGGGGAAATGAGCAGTTCTTC. It translates to CASSYKTSGGNEQFF.

The chain combines TRBV7-2 with TRBJ2-1; D not resolved. V was trimmed by 1 base and J by 4 bases, leaving 5 bases between them. This CDR3 comprises 13 residues. The germline CDR1 and CDR2 sequences are SGHTA and FQGNSA. CDR3 nucleotide sequence: TGTGCCAGCAGCTTAGTCCAGTACAATGAGCAGTTCTTC. Amino acids: CASSLVQYNEQFF.

The V call is TRBV11-1, the J call TRBJ2-7; 11 bases are a match to TRBD2. Germline CDR1 and CDR2: SGHAT and FQDESV (reference sequence). V shed 3 bases and J 3 bases; nucleotides not matched to a gene: 4. This CDR3 is built from 15 residues. The CDR3 region is CASSFSGGAGYEQYF. The CDR3 bases are TGTGCCAGCAGCTTTAGCGGGGGGGCAGGCTACGAGCAGTACTTC.

The chain recombines TRBV7-9 with TRBJ1-2; no firm D call. V lost 4 bases to trimming and J lost 6 bases, with 21 bases between them. Germline values: CDR1 SEHNR, CDR2 FQNEAQ (reference sequence). The CDR3 length is 16 residues. The CDR3 DNA follows: TGTGCCAGCAGCTCCCCCCGCCAAAGCCAGGCCCATGGCTACACCTTC. Translated: CASSSPRQSQAHGYTF.

The rearrangement joins TRBV19 to TRBJ2-1, with D possibly being TRBD1 (6 bases). The CDR3 is 15 amino acids. The germline gives CDR1 LNHDA, CDR2 SQIVND (reference sequence). V was trimmed by 6 bases and J by 3 bases, leaving 15 bases between them. In DNA, the CDR3 is TGTGCCAGTAGGATACAGGGTCCCCTCTACAATGAGCAGTTCTTC. This translates into CASRIQGPLYNEQFF.

V usage is TRBV28 and J usage is TRBJ1-4; perhaps TRBD1 as D (5 bases). V was pared by 7 bases and J by 8 bases, with 14 bases between. The CDR3 sequence is 13 residues long. Germline values: CDR1 MDHEN, CDR2 SYDVKM. CDR3 loop: CASNLRDREKLFF. As DNA, the CDR3 is TGTGCCAGCAATCTGCGGGACCGCGAAAAACTGTTTTTT.

The genes are TRBV2 and TRBJ1-5, with D possibly being TRBD1 (5 bases). The germline V gene encodes CDR1 SNHLY and CDR2 FYNNEI. This CDR3 spans 13 amino acids. V lost 3 bases and J 7 bases, leaving 10 bases between the germline ends. The CDR3 nucleotides read TGTGCCAGCAGTGATCGGGGGGGGCAGCCCCAGCATTTT. As protein: CASSDRGGQPQHF.

This rearrangement joins TRBV6-5 to TRBJ2-3, with 7 bases fitting TRBD1. The CDR3 runs to 13 residues. Germline loops: CDR1 MNHEY, CDR2 SVGAGI. The J segment lost 7 bases and the V segment lost 7 bases, leaving 8 bases of the junction unmatched. The CDR3 nucleotides read TGTGCCAGCAAAGGGGGCGCCCTGAATACGCAGTATTTT. Protein: CASKGGALNTQYF.

The genes are TRBV9 and TRBJ2-2; D is undetermined. CDR1 is SGDLS and CDR2 is YYNGEE in the germline V gene. The CDR3 spans 14 residues. V lost 4 bases and J 1 base, leaving 8 bases between the germline ends. CDR3 DNA sequence: TGTGCCAGCAGCCCTAGACTGAACACCGGGGAGCTGTTTTTT. It encodes CASSPRLNTGELFF.

The V and J genes are TRBV19 and TRBJ1-5; 9 positions match TRBD1. Germline assignment: CDR1 LNHDA and CDR2 SQIVND (reference sequence). This CDR3 comprises 14 residues. The J segment lost 6 bases and the V segment lost 4 bases, leaving 4 bases of the junction unmatched. The chain's CDR3 is CASSRDRVPQPQHF. In nucleotides, the CDR3 is TGTGCCAGTAGTAGGGACAGGGTGCCTCAGCCCCAGCATTTT.

The chain carries TRBV6-5 and TRBJ2-7, with TRBD2 as a possible D gene (6 bases). Germline lookup yields CDR1 MNHEY and CDR2 SVGAGI. CDR3 length: 15 residues. V was clipped by 6 bases and J by 5 bases, with 20 bases between them. CDR3 coding DNA: TGTGCCAGCAGGTCCCCGCGGGACTCATGGGACGAGCAGTACTTC. Protein sequence: CASRSPRDSWDEQYF.

The chain links TRBV28 to TRBJ1-5; 7 bases match TRBD1. Germline V gene lookup returns CDR1 MDHEN and CDR2 SYDVKM. J lost 2 bases, V lost 1 base, and 5 bases had no gene match. The CDR3 has 16 residues. The CDR3 loop reads CASSLFTGVGNQPQHF. The CDR3 bases are TGTGCCAGCAGTTTATTCACAGGGGTTGGCAATCAGCCCCAGCATTTT.

This clone appeared a single time. V is TRBV6-5 and J is TRBJ2-7; 8 bases agree with TRBD1. The CDR3 is 13 amino acids. Looked up from germline, CDR1 is MNHEY and CDR2 is SVGAGI. Trimming removed 6 bases from V and 9 bases from J; junction bases left unmatched: 10. The CDR3 loop is CASSKGTGWGQYF. In DNA form, the CDR3 reads TGTGCCAGCAGCAAAGGGACAGGCTGGGGGCAGTACTTC.

This clone was seen only a few times. The rearrangement links TRBV4-1 to TRBJ2-7, with a tentative D call TRBD2 (6 bases). The CDR3 covers 15 residues. The V end lost 6 bases, the J end lost 2 bases, and 17 bases lay between the germline ends. The germline V gene encodes CDR1 MGHRA and CDR2 YSYEKL. This CDR3 is CASSLSGTSAYEQYF. The DNA of the CDR3 is TGCGCCAGCAGTCTGTCAGGGACTTCGGCCTACGAGCAGTACTTC.

The V and J genes are TRBV19 and TRBJ2-1, with D possibly matching TRBD2 (6 bases). V shed 3 bases and J shed 10 bases, with 19 bases lying between them. The CDR3 runs 15 residues. Germline values: CDR1 LNHDA, CDR2 SQIVND (reference sequence). CDR3 nucleotide sequence: TGTGCCAGTAGTATTTCGCCCCTGTGGGGGGTGGAGCAGTTCTTC. Protein sequence: CASSISPLWGVEQFF.

The genes are TRBV6-5 and TRBJ1-2; 7 nucleotides match TRBD1. The J segment lost 6 bases and the V segment lost 2 bases, leaving 6 bases of the junction unmatched. This CDR3 is built from 14 residues. Looked up from germline, CDR1 is MNHEY and CDR2 is SVGAGI. CDR3 region: CASSYLTGSHGYTF. The CDR3 DNA reads as TGTGCCAGCAGTTACCTGACAGGGTCTCATGGCTACACCTTC.

The chain carries TRBV2 and TRBJ1-2, with 7 bases that match TRBD1. CDR1 is SNHLY and CDR2 is FYNNEI in the germline V gene. This CDR3 spans 13 amino acids. V lost 6 bases, J lost 4 bases, and 5 bases stayed unmatched. The CDR3 coding sequence is TGTGCCAGCAGGAGGGGGCTTTCCTATGGCTACACCTTC. Residues: CASRRGLSYGYTF.

The genes are TRBV18 and TRBJ2-7; unclear D gene. The V end lost 3 bases, the J end lost 5 bases, and 23 bases lay between the germline ends. This CDR3 contains 17 residues. Germline V gene data show CDR1 as KGHSH and CDR2 as LQKENI. Written as DNA, the CDR3 is TGTGCCAGCTCACCGCCCTTTGGGCGAAGTGGGCAGAACGAGCAGTACTTC. It yields the protein CASSPPFGRSGQNEQYF.

The V gene is TRBV6-5, the J gene TRBJ1-3, with D perhaps matching TRBD1 (5 bases). Germline CDR1 and CDR2: MNHEY and SVGAGI. CDR3 length: 14 residues. V was pared by 7 bases and J by 0 bases, with 10 bases between. The CDR3 sequence is CASNQGGSGNTIYF. The CDR3 DNA reads TGTGCCAGCAATCAGGGAGGCTCTGGAAACACCATATATTTT.

J is TRBJ1-1 and V is TRBV28, with TRBD1 identical over 11 bases. The CDR3 contains 15 residues. Germline CDR1 is MDHEN and CDR2 is SYDVKM. Unmatched junction bases numbered 6, after V lost 2 bases and J lost 7 bases. CDR3 region: CASSLIGQGANEAFF. CDR3 in DNA: TGTGCCAGCAGTTTAATAGGACAGGGGGCTAATGAAGCTTTCTTT. Full variable domain (outside the CDR3, taken from reference TRBV28 and TRBJ1-1): DVKVTQSSRYLVKRTGEKVFLECVQDMDHENMFWYRQDPGLGLRLIYFSYDVKMKEKGDIPEGYSVSREKKERFSLILESASTNQTSMYLCASSLIGQGANEAFFGQGTRLTVV.

The rearrangement links TRBV12-3 or TRBV12-4 to TRBJ1-5, with D unclear. The CDR3 runs to 13 residues. The ends were cut back, 6 bases at V and 7 bases at J, with 13 bases in the middle. CDR3 bases: TGTGCCAGCAGCCCCCAACGGGGACAGCCCCAGCATTTT. This encodes CASSPQRGQPQHF.

The chain is built from TRBV11-2 and TRBJ2-4; D may be TRBD2 (5 bases). The V end was cut by 5 bases, the J end by 13 bases, with 15 bases between. The V gene's germline CDR1 is SGHAT and CDR2 FQNNGV. This CDR3 has 12 residues. CDR3 protein: CASSATSREQYF. CDR3 sequence (DNA): TGTGCCAGCAGCGCTACCTCCCGGGAACAGTACTTC.